The 13 T cell receptor beta chains below were found in one sample sequenced in a study of tumor-infiltrating lymphocytes in primary liver carcinoma. Co-extraction of both nucleic acids (RNA and DNA) used about 17-33 mg of unsorted bulk tissue. Starting material of 500 ng total RNA yielded TCR beta cDNA via a constant-region primer. Slightly modified ARM-PCR with three nested multiplex PCR rounds yielded TCR beta libraries. Two initial PCR rounds of approximately 10 cycles each paired TRBV1-TRBV30 forward primers with a C-beta reverse primer. Each CDR3 protein is one row after TCRdb ran MiXCR on the multiplex PCR reads. The table lists about 190,000 distinct CDR3 sequences, just under 85% of them singletons. Sequencing used tumor tissue from primary liver carcinoma. The receptors here all came from a middle-aged man with primary liver carcinoma and hepatitis B virus infection.

CDR3 in DNA: TGTGCCAGCTCACCACTAGGAGATGAGCAGTTCTTC. As protein: CASSPLGDEQFF. V gene TRBV18 combines with J gene TRBJ2-1; D remains ambiguous. V was shortened by 1 base and J by 8 bases, with 6 bases between the two germline ends. This CDR3 comprises 12 residues. Germline loops: CDR1 KGHSH, CDR2 LQKENI.

With regard to this clonotype: One base away lies a much larger clone, so this may be a sequencing read error. The CDR3 region is CASRLARGRAYEQCF. For the CDR3, the DNA is TGTGCCAGCAGATTAGCGCGGGGCCGGGCCTACGAGCAGTGCTTC. The chain combines TRBV7-8 with TRBJ2-7, with D perhaps matching TRBD2 (6 bases). The CDR3 extends over 15 amino acids. CDR1 is SGHVS and CDR2 is FQNEAQ in the germline V gene. Full variable domain (outside the CDR3, taken from reference TRBV7-8 and TRBJ2-7): GAGVSQSPRYKVAKRGQDVALRCDPISGHVSLFWYQQALGQGPEFLTYFQNEAQLDKSGLPSDRFFAERPEGSVSTLKIQRTQQEDSAVYLCASRLARGRAYEQCFGPGTRLTVT.

Only a few counts were recorded for this clonotype. A read error may be the cause here, since a much bigger clone is one base away. The chain couples TRBV6-1 to TRBJ1-5, with D hard to call. The CDR3 consists of 14 residues. CDR1 is MNHNS and CDR2 is SASEGT in the germline V gene. CDR3 region: CASSEVGGNRPQHF. In nucleotides, the CDR3 is TGTGCCAGCAGTGAAGTGGGTGGCAATCGGCCCCAGCATTTT.

This clonotype was seen once. An end of the junction does not agree with germline; a read error may underlie this. J is TRBJ2-3 and V is TRBV6-5, with D possibly TRBD2 on 6 matching bases. Germline values: CDR1 MNHEY, CDR2 SVGAGI. The CDR3 is 17 residues long. CDR3 coding DNA: TGTGCTAGCACTTCACTCCACCTAAGTGGGGGGACAGATACGCAGTATTTT. Encoded protein: CASTSLHLSGGTDTQYF.

Remarks on this clonotype: This may be a read error, as it is one base from a much larger clone. The rearrangement joins TRBV5-1 to TRBJ2-1; D may be TRBD2 (6 bases). The CDR3 has 12 residues. The germline CDR1 and CDR2 sequences are SGHRS and YFSETQ. CDR3 DNA: TGCGCCTGCAGCCCGGAGGGCTATGAGCAGTTCTTC. It yields the protein CACSPEGYEQFF.

As concerns this clonotype: One end of the junction is discordant with germline, which a read error may explain. CDR3 residues: CASRKTARELFF. In DNA, the CDR3 is TGTGCGAGCAGAAAGACCGCTCGAGAGCTGTTTTTT. The rearrangement joins TRBV5-6 to TRBJ2-2; D call uncertain. Per the germline V gene, CDR1 is SGHDT and CDR2 is YYEEEE. This CDR3 has 12 residues.

Worth noting for this clonotype: The CDR3 ends on some other residue instead of the conserved phenylalanine or tryptophan, so this is likely a read error. This rearrangement joins TRBV30 to TRBJ2-1; the D is unclear. CDR3 length: 11 residues. Germline V gene sequence: CDR1 GTSNPN, CDR2 SVGIG (reference sequence). In DNA form, the CDR3 reads TGTACCTGGGTGGAATACAATGAGCAGTTCTCC. Translated, it gives CTWVEYNEQFS.

This chain uses TRBV4-1 with TRBJ2-1; TRBD2 might be the D (5 bases). With the DNA end fitting TRBJ2-7 better, the J assignment may be wrong. CDR1 and CDR2 from the germline V gene are MGHRA and YSYEKL. CDR3 length equals 15 residues. The CDR3 here is CASRLIPGYGNEQYF. The CDR3, as DNA: TGCGCCAGCAGGCTTATCCCGGGGTATGGCAATGAGCAGTACTTC.

Note on this clonotype: One junction end does not reproduce the germline sequence, and a read error may be involved. This chain uses TRBV6-5 with TRBJ1-2; 8 nucleotides line up with TRBD1. Germline CDR1 reads MNHEY; CDR2 reads SVGAGI. The CDR3 contains 14 residues. For the CDR3, the DNA is TGTACCAGCAGTCCTGCTTCAGGGGGCTATGGCTACAACTTC. This gives the protein CTSSPASGGYGYNF.

On this clonotype itself: One end of the junction does not line up with germline, which may come from a read error. The chain is built from TRBV6-6 and TRBJ1-1; D perhaps matches TRBD1 (5 bases). Germline V gene lookup returns CDR1 MNHNY and CDR2 SVGAGI (reference sequence). This CDR3 spans 13 amino acids. CDR3 bases: TGTGACAGCAGCACGGGGGGGACTAGTGAAGCTTTCTTT. Protein sequence: CDSSTGGTSEAFF.

In regard to this clonotype: The CDR3 carries no conserved terminal phenylalanine or tryptophan, so it likely arises from a read error. The chain carries TRBV29-1 and TRBJ1-5, with D possibly matching TRBD1 (5 bases). CDR3 length: 12 amino acids. Germline V lookup: CDR1 SQVTM, CDR2 ANQGSEA. CDR3 loop: CSVSGAGQPQHL. The CDR3 DNA follows: TGCAGCGTTAGCGGGGCGGGGCAGCCGCAGCATTTG.

The table lists this clonotype with a count of one. The junction departs from the called germline gene at one end, perhaps through a read error. CDR3: CASSQDTNNERIF. CDR3 bases: TGTGCCAGCAGCCAAGATACAAACAATGAGCGGATCTTC. The gene calls are TRBV4-2 and TRBJ2-1, with D tentatively TRBD2 (5 bases). The CDR3 totals 13 residues. CDR1 and CDR2 from the germline V gene are LGHNA and YNFKEQ.

The chain employs TRBV29-1 and TRBJ2-1; D possibly uses TRBD1 or TRBD2 (5 bases each). The length of the CDR3 is 12 residues. In germline, CDR1 is SQVTM, CDR2 ANQGSEA. DNA of the CDR3: TGCAGTTCAGGACGAGGGGTGGGTGAGCAGTTCTTC. Translated: CSSGRGVGEQFF.